This entry concerns a single T cell receptor (beta chain). Its cognate antigen is unknown. The data belong to a study of T-cell reconstitution after alpha-beta-depleted transplantation in children. Broader study findings: It was surviving recipient T cells and thymic progenitors that gave some patients high TCRbeta diversity at day 60. Expanded graft clones numbering several hundred reportedly gave rise to alpha-beta T cells about two months after transplant.

Construction of the TCRbeta library involved unique molecular identifiers. MiXCR, run by TCRdb on the PCR reads, gives a single entry per CDR3 protein. The table records about 1,000,000 distinct CDR3 sequences, roughly 29% of them present only once. The ends lost 1 base at V and 4 bases at J; junction bases unmatched: 7. Germline V lookup: CDR1 SGHTA, CDR2 FQGNSA. The CDR3 totals 16 residues. The sequence was obtained from a boy under two years old who had a stem cell transplant for SCID, so the T cells may come from the graft donor. The chain recombines TRBV7-2 with TRBJ2-3, with 8 bases identical to TRBD2. Sequences were derived from PBMCs, mostly from graft donor cells, sampled 360 days after TCRalphabeta/CD19-depleted stem cell transplant. CDR3 amino acids: CASSLVVLAAADTQYF. The CDR3 nucleotides are TGTGCCAGCAGCTTAGTTGTACTAGCGGCGGCAGATACGCAGTATTTT.